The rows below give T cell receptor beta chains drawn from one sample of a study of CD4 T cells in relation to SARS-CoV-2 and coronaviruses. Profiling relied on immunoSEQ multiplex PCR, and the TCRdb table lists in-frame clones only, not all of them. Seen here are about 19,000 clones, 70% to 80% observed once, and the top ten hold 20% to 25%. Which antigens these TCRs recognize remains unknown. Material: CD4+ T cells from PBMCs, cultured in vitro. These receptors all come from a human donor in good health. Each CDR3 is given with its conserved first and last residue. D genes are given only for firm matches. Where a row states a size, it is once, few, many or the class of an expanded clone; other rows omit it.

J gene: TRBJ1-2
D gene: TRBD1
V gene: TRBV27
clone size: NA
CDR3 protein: CASRGQGARGYTF
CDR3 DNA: TGTGCCAGCAGGGGACAGGGGGCGCGTGGCTACACCTTC

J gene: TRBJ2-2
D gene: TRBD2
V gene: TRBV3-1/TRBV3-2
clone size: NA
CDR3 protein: CASSHGTSGVNTGELFF
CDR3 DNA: TGTGCCAGCAGCCACGGGACTAGCGGGGTAAACACCGGGGAGCTGTTTTTT

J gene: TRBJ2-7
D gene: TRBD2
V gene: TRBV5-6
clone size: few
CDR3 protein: CASRREGLYEQYF
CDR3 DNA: TGTGCCAGCAGGAGGGAGGGCCTTTACGAGCAGTACTTC

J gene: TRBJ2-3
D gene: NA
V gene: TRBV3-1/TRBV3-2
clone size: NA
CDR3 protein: CASSQGGLDTQYF
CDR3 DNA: TGTGCCAGCAGCCAAGGTGGTTTGGATACGCAGTATTTT

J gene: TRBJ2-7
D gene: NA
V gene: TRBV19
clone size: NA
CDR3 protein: CASSIGGRSTYEQYF
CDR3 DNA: TGTGCCAGTAGTATTGGAGGAAGGTCCACCTACGAGCAGTACTTC

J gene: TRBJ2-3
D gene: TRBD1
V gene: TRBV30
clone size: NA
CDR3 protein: CAWTGGPDTQYF
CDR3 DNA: TGTGCCTGGACAGGGGGACCAGATACGCAGTATTTT

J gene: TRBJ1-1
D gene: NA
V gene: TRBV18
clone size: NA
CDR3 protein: CASSPVGQPNTEAFF
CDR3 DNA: TGTGCCAGCTCACCAGTTGGACAGCCCAACACTGAAGCTTTCTTT

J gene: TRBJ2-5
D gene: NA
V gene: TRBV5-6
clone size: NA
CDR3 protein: CASSLASAAGGETQYF
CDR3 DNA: TGTGCCAGCAGCTTGGCGAGCGCCGCGGGTGGGGAGACCCAGTACTTC

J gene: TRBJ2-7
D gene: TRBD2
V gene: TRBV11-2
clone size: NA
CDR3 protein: CASSTSGSYEQYF
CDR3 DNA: TGTGCCAGCTCTACTAGCGGGAGTTACGAGCAGTACTTC

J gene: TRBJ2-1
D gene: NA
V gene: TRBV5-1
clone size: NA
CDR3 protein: CASSLDGGPTNEQFF
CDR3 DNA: TGCGCCAGCAGCTTGGATGGAGGCCCCACGAATGAGCAGTTCTTC

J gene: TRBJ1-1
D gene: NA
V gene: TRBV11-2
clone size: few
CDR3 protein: CASSFSETEAFF
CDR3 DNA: TGTGCCAGCAGTTTTAGCGAAACTGAAGCTTTCTTT